This TCR beta chain comes out of a study of T cell responses to AZD1222 COVID-19 vaccine. On the study more broadly: Analyses pooled second doses at about 4 or about 12 weeks.

Clones were read by immunoSEQ multiplex PCR, and TCRdb kept only the in-frame ones, dropping some. The sample holds about 150,000 clones; about 92% are singletons and the top ten take under 2%. This CDR3 region has 14 residues. The V end was cut by 2 bases, the J end by 9 bases, with 12 bases between. The germline gives CDR1 SGHDT, CDR2 YYEEEE. Study-wide results and limits: The peak T cell response came first, and repertoires were sampled only after it. Only a handful of AZD1222 recipients tested seropositive at baseline. Unmutated regions of variants are reportedly targeted by nearly half of spike-specific TCRs.

With respect to this clone: Its antigen is unidentified.

The sequencing used peripheral blood, collected on day 0 of AZD1222 vaccination. This clonotype was obtained from an adult in good health. The chain uses TRBV5-6 and TRBJ1-6, with no clear D. The CDR3 loop reads CASSFNSVGSPLHF. CDR3 coding DNA: TGTGCCAGCAGCTTTAACAGTGTAGGTTCACCCCTCCACTTT.